The 7 T cell receptor beta chains presented below share a single source sample, sequenced in a study of blood T cell repertoires in COVID-19. Sequenced by immunoSEQ multiplex PCR; TCRdb stores in-frame clones only, minus some. The profile covers about 85,000 clones, with approximately 83% appearing a single time and 6.3% taken by the ten largest. The sequencing input was peripheral blood. These receptors were collected from a man in his 60s with acute or convalescent COVID-19.

V usage is TRBV3-1 (or the pseudogene TRBV3-2) and J usage is TRBJ1-4, with D possibly TRBD1 on 6 matching bases. The germline V gene encodes CDR1 LGHDT and CDR2 YNNKEL (reference sequence). V shed 1 base and J shed 8 bases, with 11 bases lying between them. The CDR3 has 14 amino acids. CDR3 protein: CASSQANREEKLFF. In nucleotides, the CDR3 is TGTGCCAGCAGCCAAGCCAACAGGGAGGAAAAACTGTTTTTT.

The chain employs TRBV7-2 and TRBJ1-1, with 8 bases aligning to TRBD1. V trimming: 3 bases; J trimming: 4 bases; junction bases outside the gene matches: 4. Germline values: CDR1 SGHTA, CDR2 FQGNSA. The CDR3 sequence is 14 residues long. The CDR3 sequence: CASSFTDRGTEAFF. The CDR3 DNA reads as TGTGCCAGCAGCTTTACAGACAGGGGCACTGAAGCTTTCTTT. Filled out from reference TRBV7-2 and TRBJ1-1, the complete variable domain reads GAGVSQSPSNKVTEKGKDVELRCDPISGHTALYWYRQSLGQGLEFLIYFQGNSAPDKSGLPSDRFSAERTGGSVSTLTIQRTQQEDSAVYLCASSFTDRGTEAFFGQGTRLTVV.

V and J are TRBV4-1 and TRBJ2-7; 13 bases agree with TRBD2. Germline-derived CDR1 and CDR2 are MGHRA and YSYEKL. The CDR3 covers 15 residues. V dropped 4 bases and J dropped 2; count of bases not matched to a gene: 2. The CDR3 DNA is TGCGCCAGCAGCCGCGGACTAGCGGGGGCCTACGAGCAGTACTTC. Protein sequence: CASSRGLAGAYEQYF.

CDR3 protein: CAIRDRDSWYNEQFF. The CDR3 region has the DNA TGTGCCATCAGGGACAGGGATTCGTGGTACAATGAGCAGTTCTTC. The J gene is TRBJ2-1, the V gene TRBV10-3, with TRBD1 matching over 8 bases. J lost 4 bases, V lost 6 bases, and 8 bases had no gene match. Germline loops: CDR1 ENHRY, CDR2 SYGVKD. This CDR3 is 15 amino acids long.

V and J are TRBV27 and TRBJ2-1; TRBD1 agrees at 8 bases. Germline V gene lookup returns CDR1 MNHEY and CDR2 SMNVEV (reference sequence). The CDR3 is made up of 15 amino acids. The trim removed 6 bases at V and 3 bases at J, leaving 7 bases unmatched. The CDR3 DNA follows: TGTGCCAGCAGCCGGGACAGGCACCACTACAATGAGCAGTTCTTC. Its protein is CASSRDRHHYNEQFF.

This chain uses TRBV30 with TRBJ1-1; D ambiguous. V lost 3 bases, J lost 0 bases, and 5 bases lay in between. There are 12 residues in the CDR3. Germline loops: CDR1 GTSNPN, CDR2 SVGIG (reference sequence). The chain's CDR3 is CAWSRMNTEAFF. CDR3 bases: TGTGCCTGGAGCCGTATGAACACTGAAGCTTTCTTT.

The chain has TRBV6-5 and TRBJ2-7; TRBD2 matches at 12 bases. There are 15 residues in the CDR3. Unmatched junction bases numbered 6, after V lost 7 bases and J lost 2 bases. In germline, CDR1 is MNHEY, CDR2 SVGAGI. The chain's CDR3 is CASILGLAGPYEQYF. The CDR3 DNA reads TGTGCCAGCATCCTCGGACTAGCGGGGCCCTACGAGCAGTACTTC.